These T cell receptor beta chains were read from a single sample in a study of persistence of HIV-infected CD4 T cells. Their recognized antigens are unknown. Method: immunoSEQ multiplex PCR; TCRdb's copy keeps in-frame clones and lacks some. This table has tens of thousands of clones, just over 90% appearing once. The sequencing used CD4+ T cells sorted from PBMCs after roughly 18-hour stimulation, collected from a patient who received antiretroviral therapy. The receptors derive from an adult man with HIV who was CMV-seropositive. The CDR3 runs from the conserved cysteine through the conserved F or W.

len,v_gene,j_gene,CDR3aa
15,TRBV19,TRBJ1-4,CASSPPRATNEKLFF
14,TRBV19,TRBJ2-7,CASSDRLQSYEQYF
11,TRBV2,TRBJ2-7,CASSTTYEQYF
16,TRBV5-1,TRBJ2-2,CASSPGQGTGTGELFF
14,TRBV28,TRBJ1-1,CASGLHGGNTEAFF
13,TRBV12-3/TRBV12-4,TRBJ2-3,CASSQGTGITQYF
16,TRBV18,TRBJ1-2,CASSPTPGKGDYGYTF
15,TRBV5-1,TRBJ1-3,CASSLVPASGNTIYF
15,TRBV6-5,TRBJ1-1,CASSYSGTGNTEAFF
17,TRBV20-1,TRBJ2-3,CSASGPWSLGRTDTQYF
16,TRBV21-1,TRBJ2-1,CASSKVREGGYNEQFF
15,TRBV7-2,TRBJ1-1,CASSIGWGSNTEAFF
15,TRBV10-1,TRBJ2-3,CASSETARSTDTQYF
16,TRBV7-3,TRBJ2-2,CASSLLAGGSTGELFF
17,TRBV12-5,TRBJ2-7,CASGSGTGGYSPYEQYF